This T cell receptor beta chain is drawn from a study of blood T cell repertoires in COVID-19. Which cohort a participant joined came from the clinical history participants gave. Looked up from germline, CDR1 is SEHNR and CDR2 is FQNEAQ (reference sequence). The CDR3 loop spans 13 amino acids. V was pared by 4 bases and J by 4 bases, with 10 bases between. Measured with immunoSEQ multiplex PCR; TCRdb has only the in-frame clones, and not every one. The table includes about 200,000 clones, roughly 82% detected once. This TCR was recovered from a man between 35 and 55 years old who had recovered from COVID-19. The chain carries TRBV7-9 and TRBJ2-5; D not resolved. The sample taken for sequencing was PBMCs or T cells enriched from blood (not recorded which). The CDR3 region is CASSSGLLETQYF. For the CDR3, the DNA is TGTGCCAGCAGCTCAGGCTTACTAGAGACCCAGTACTTC. The full variable domain, with the rest looked up from reference TRBV7-9 and TRBJ2-5, is DTGVSQNPRHKITKRGQNVTFRCDPISEHNRLYWYRQTLGQGPEFLTYFQNEAQLEKSRLLSDRFSAERPKGSFSTLEIQRTEQGDSAMYLCASSSGLLETQYFGPGTRLLVL.